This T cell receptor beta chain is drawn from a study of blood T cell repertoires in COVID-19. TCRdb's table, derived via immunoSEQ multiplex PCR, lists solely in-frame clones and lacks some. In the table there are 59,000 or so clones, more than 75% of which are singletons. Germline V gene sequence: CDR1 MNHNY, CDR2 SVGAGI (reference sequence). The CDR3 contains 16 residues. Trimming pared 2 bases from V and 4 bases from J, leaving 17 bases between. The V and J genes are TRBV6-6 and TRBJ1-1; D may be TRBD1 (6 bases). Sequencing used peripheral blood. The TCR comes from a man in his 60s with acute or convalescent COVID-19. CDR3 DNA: TGTGCCAGCAGTTACCGCCATTCAGGGGCACCCACTGAAGCTTTCTTT. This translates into CASSYRHSGAPTEAFF.